The subject of this entry is one T cell receptor beta chain. Trimming pared 4 bases from V and 8 bases from J, leaving 15 bases between. The length of the CDR3 is 14 residues. The germline V gene has CDR1 SGHTA and CDR2 FQGNSA. The protocol was immunoSEQ multiplex PCR, while the TCRdb copy is restricted to in-frame clones and leaves out a portion. Here the sample spans roughly 93,000 clones, around 90% being singletons. This sample was included in a study of T cell responses to AZD1222 COVID-19 vaccine. This receptor was obtained from an adult in good health. The material sequenced was peripheral blood, taken on day 0 of AZD1222 vaccination. This sequence joins TRBV7-2 and TRBJ2-1; weak D call: TRBD1 (6 bases). The CDR3 here is CASSSKGVKHEQFF. CDR3 bases: TGTGCCAGCAGCTCCAAGGGGGTAAAGCATGAGCAGTTCTTC. The full variable domain, rest sourced from reference TRBV7-2 and TRBJ2-1, is GAGVSQSPSNKVTEKGKDVELRCDPISGHTALYWYRQSLGQGLEFLIYFQGNSAPDKSGLPSDRFSAERTGGSVSTLTIQRTQQEDSAVYLCASSSKGVKHEQFFGPGTRLTVL.